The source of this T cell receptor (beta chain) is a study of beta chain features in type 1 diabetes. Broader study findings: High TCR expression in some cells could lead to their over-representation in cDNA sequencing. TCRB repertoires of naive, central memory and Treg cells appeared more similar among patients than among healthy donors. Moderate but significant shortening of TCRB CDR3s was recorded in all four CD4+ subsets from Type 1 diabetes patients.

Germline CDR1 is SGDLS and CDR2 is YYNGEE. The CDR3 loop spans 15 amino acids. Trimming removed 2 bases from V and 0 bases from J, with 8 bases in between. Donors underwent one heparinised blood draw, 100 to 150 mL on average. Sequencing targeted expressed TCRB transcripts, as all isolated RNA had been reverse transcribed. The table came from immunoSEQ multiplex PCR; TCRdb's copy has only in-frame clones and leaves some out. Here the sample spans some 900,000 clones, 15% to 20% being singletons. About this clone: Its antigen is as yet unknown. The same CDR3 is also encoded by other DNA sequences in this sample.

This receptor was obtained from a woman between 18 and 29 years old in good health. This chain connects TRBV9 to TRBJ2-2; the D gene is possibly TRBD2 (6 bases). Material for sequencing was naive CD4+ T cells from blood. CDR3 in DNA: TGTGCCAGCAGCGTCGGGACTCCGAACACCGGGGAGCTGTTTTTT. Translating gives CASSVGTPNTGELFF.